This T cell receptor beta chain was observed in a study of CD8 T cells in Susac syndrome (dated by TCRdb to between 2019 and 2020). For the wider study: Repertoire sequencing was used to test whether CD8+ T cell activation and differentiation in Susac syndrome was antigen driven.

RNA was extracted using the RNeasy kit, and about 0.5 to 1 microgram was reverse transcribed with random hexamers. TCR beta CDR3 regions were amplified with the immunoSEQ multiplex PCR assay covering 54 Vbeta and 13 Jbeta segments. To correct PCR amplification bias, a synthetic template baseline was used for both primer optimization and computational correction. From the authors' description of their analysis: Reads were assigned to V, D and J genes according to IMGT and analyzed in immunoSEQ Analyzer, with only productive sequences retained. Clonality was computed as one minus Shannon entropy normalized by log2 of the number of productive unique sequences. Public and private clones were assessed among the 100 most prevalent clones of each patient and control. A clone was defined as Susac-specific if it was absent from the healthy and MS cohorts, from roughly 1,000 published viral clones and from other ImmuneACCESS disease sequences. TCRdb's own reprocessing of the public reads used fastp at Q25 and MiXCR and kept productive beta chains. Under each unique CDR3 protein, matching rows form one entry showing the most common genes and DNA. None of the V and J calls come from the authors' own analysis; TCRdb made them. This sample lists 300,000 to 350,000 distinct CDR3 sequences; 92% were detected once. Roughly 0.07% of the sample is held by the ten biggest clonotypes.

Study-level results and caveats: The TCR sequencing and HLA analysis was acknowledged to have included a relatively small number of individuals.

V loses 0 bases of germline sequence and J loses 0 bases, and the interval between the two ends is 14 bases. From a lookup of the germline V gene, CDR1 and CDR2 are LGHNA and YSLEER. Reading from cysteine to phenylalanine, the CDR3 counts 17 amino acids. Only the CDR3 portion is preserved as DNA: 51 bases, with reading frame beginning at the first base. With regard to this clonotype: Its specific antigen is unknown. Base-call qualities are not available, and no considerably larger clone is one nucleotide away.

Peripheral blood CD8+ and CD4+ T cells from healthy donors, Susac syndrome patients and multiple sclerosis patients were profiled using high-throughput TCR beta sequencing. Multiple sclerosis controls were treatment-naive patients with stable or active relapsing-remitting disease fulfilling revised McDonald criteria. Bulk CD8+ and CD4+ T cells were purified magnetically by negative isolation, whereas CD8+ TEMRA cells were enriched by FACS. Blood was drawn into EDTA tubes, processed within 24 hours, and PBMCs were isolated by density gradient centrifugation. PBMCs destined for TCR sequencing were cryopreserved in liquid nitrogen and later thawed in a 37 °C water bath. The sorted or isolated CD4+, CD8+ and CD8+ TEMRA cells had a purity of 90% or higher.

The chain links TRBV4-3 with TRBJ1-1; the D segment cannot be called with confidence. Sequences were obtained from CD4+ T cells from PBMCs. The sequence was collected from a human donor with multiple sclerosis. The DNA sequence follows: TGCGCCAGCAGCCAAGAGGAGAAGGGCAGCATGAACACTGAAGCTTTCTTT. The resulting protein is CASSQEEKGSMNTEAFF.